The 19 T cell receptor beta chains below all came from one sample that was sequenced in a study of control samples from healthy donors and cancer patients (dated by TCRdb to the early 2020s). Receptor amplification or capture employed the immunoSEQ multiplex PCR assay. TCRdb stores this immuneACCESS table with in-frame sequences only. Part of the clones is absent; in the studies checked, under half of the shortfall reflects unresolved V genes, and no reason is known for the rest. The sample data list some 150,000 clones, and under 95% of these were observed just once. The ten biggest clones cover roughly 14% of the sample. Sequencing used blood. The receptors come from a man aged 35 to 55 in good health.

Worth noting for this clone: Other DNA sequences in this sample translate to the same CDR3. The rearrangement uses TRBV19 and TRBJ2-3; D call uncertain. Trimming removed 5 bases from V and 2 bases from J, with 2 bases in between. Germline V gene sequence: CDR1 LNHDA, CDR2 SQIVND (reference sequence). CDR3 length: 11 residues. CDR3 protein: CASSLTDTQYF. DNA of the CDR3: TGTGCCAGTAGTCTCACAGATACGCAGTATTTT.

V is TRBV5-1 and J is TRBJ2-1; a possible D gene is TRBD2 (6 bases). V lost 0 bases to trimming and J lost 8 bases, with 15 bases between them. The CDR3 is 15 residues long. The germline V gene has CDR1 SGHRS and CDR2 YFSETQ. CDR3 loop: CASSLVGSGVDEQFF. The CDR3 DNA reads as TGCGCCAGCAGCTTGGTTGGTAGCGGTGTAGATGAGCAGTTCTTC.

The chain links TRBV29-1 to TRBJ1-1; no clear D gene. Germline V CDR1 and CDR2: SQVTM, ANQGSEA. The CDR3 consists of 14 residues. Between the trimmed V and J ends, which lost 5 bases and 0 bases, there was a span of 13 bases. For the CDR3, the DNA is TGCAGCGTTCCTGGGCGGGCAATGAACACTGAAGCTTTCTTT. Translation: CSVPGRAMNTEAFF.

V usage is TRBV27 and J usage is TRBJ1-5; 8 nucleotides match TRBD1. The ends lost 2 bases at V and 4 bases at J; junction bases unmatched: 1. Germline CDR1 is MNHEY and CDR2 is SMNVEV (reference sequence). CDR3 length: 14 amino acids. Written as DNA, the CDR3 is TGTGCCAGCAGTTTACAGGGGGCGAATCAGCCCCAGCATTTT. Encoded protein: CASSLQGANQPQHF.

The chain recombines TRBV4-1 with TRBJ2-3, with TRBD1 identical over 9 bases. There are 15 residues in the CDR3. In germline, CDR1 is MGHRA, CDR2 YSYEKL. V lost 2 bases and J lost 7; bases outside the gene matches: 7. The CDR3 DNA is TGCGCCAGCAGCCAATTGGGACAGGGTTCAAATACGCAGTATTTT. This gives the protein CASSQLGQGSNTQYF.

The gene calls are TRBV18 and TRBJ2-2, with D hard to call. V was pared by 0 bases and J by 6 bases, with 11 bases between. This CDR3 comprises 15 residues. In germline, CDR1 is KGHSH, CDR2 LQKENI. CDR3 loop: CASSPPVSRSGELFF. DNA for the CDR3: TGTGCCAGCTCACCACCGGTGTCAAGGTCCGGGGAGCTGTTTTTT.

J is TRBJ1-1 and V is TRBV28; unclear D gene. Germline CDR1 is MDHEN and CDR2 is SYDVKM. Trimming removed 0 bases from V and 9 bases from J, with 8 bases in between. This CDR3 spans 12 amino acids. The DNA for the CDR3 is TGTGCCAGCAGTTTATGGGGGAGTAAAGCTTTCTTT. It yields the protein CASSLWGSKAFF.

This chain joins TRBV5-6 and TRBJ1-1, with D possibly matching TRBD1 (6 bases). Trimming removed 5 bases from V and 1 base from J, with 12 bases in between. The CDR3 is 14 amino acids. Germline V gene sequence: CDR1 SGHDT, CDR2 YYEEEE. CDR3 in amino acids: CASRPQGWNTEAFF. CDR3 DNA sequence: TGTGCCAGCAGACCACAGGGTTGGAACACTGAAGCTTTCTTT.

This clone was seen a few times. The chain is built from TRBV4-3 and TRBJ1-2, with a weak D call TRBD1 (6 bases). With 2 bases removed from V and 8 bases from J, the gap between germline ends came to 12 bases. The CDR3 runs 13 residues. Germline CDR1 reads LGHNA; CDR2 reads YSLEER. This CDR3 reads CASSQTLTGGYTF. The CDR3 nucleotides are TGCGCCAGCAGCCAAACCCTGACAGGCGGCTACACCTTC.

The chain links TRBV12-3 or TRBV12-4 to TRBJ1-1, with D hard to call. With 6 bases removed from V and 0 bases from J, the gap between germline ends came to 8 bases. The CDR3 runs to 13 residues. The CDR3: CASSLNLNTEAFF. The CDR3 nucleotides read TGTGCCAGCAGCCTAAACTTGAACACTGAAGCTTTCTTT.

The CDR3 is CASSGAQGRGDQEPQHF. In nucleotides, the CDR3 is TGTGCCAGCAGCGGGGCACAAGGCAGGGGGGATCAGGAGCCCCAGCATTTT. The chain recombines TRBV3-1 (or the pseudogene TRBV3-2) with TRBJ1-5; 7 nucleotides align to TRBD1. V trimming: 5 bases; J trimming: 8 bases; junction bases outside the gene matches: 18. The CDR3 is 17 amino acids. The V gene's germline CDR1 is LGHDT and CDR2 YNNKEL (reference sequence).

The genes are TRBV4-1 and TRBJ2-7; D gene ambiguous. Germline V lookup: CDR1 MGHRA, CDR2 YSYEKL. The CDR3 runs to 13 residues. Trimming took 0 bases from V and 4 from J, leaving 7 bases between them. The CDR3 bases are TGCGCCAGCAGCCAAGACGACGGATACGAGCAGTACTTC. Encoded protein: CASSQDDGYEQYF.

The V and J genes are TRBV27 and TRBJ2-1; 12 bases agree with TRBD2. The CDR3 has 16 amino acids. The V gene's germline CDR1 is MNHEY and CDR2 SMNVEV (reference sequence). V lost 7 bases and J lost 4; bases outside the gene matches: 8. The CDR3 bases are TGTGCCAGCAAAACTACCGGGACTAGCGGGTACAATGAGCAGTTCTTC. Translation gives CASKTTGTSGYNEQFF.

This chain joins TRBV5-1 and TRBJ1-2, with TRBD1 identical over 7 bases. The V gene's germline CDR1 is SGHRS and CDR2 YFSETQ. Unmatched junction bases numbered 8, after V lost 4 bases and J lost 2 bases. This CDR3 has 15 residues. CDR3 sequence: CASSPGQVENYGYTF. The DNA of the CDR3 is TGCGCCAGCAGCCCTGGACAGGTAGAAAACTATGGCTACACCTTC.

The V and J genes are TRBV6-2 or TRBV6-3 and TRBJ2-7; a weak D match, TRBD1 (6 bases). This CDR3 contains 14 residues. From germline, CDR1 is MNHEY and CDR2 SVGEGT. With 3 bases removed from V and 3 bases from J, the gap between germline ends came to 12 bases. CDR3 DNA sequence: TGTGCCAGCAGTTATTTGGCAGGGGTCTACGAGCAGTACTTC. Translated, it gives CASSYLAGVYEQYF.

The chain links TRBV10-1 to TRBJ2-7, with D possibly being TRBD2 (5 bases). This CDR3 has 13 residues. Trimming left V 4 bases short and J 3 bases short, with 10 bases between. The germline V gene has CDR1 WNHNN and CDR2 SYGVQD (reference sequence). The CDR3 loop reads CASSAGRVYEQYF. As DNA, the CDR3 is TGCGCCAGCAGTGCCGGGCGGGTCTACGAGCAGTACTTC.

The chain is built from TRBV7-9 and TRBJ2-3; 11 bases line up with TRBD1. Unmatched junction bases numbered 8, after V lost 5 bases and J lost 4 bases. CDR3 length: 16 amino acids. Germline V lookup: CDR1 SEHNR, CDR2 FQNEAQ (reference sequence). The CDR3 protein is CASSTGGQGAADTQYF. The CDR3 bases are TGTGCCAGCAGCACTGGCGGACAGGGGGCGGCAGATACGCAGTATTTT. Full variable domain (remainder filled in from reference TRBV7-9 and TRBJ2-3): DTGVSQNPRHKITKRGQNVTFRCDPISEHNRLYWYRQTLGQGPEFLTYFQNEAQLEKSRLLSDRFSAERPKGSFSTLEIQRTEQGDSAMYLCASSTGGQGAADTQYFGPGTRLTVL.

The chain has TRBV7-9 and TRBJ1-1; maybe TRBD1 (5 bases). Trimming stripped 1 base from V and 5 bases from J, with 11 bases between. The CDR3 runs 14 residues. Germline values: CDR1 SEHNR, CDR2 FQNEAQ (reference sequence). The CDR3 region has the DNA TGTGCCAGCAGCTTAGGTCTAGGGGCTACTGAAGCTTTCTTT. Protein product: CASSLGLGATEAFF.

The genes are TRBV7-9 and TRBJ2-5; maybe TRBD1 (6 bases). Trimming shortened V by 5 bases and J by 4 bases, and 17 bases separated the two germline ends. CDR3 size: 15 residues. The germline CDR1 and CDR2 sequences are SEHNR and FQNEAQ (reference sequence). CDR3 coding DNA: TGTGCCAGCAGCACCGACGACAGGTTCAGAGAGACCCAGTACTTC. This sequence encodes CASSTDDRFRETQYF.